The 9 T cell receptor beta chains in this list originate from one sample, sequenced in a study of shared T cell receptors in the human thymus. TCRdb keeps only in-frame clones here, not all; method: immunoSEQ multiplex PCR. Of almost 550,000 clones listed, around 82% were seen once; the top ten hold 0.013%. This same sample was also part of a study on human thymus T cells.

Sequences were obtained from thymocytes. The origin of the receptors is a boy in the first two years of life with a congenital heart defect.

This clone was recorded only once. This sequence joins TRBV30 and TRBJ2-3; 10 nucleotides align to TRBD2. The V gene end was trimmed by 3 bases and the J gene end by 6 bases; junction bases not matched to a gene: 9. The CDR3 contains 15 residues. CDR1 GTSNPN and CDR2 SVGIG come from the germline V gene (reference sequence). The CDR3 loop reads CAWSNSGRSQDTQYF. CDR3 nucleotide sequence: TGTGCCTGGAGCAATAGCGGGAGGTCCCAGGATACGCAGTATTTT. Full variable domain (outside the CDR3, taken from reference TRBV30 and TRBJ2-3): SQTIHQWPATLVQPVGSPLSLECTVEGTSNPNLYWYRQAAGRGLQLLFYSVGIGQISSEVPQNLSASRPQDRQFILSSKKLLLSDSGFYLCAWSNSGRSQDTQYFGPGTRLTVL.

This chain uses TRBV5-1 with TRBJ2-1; tentatively, D is TRBD1 (5 bases). V was shortened by 4 bases and J by 6 bases, with 11 bases between the two germline ends. This CDR3 contains 13 residues. CDR1 and CDR2 from the germline V gene are SGHRS and YFSETQ. For the CDR3, the DNA is TGCGCCAGCAGCCCGGACATCATCAATGAGCAGTTCTTC. Its translation is CASSPDIINEQFF. The variable domain in full, completed from reference TRBV5-1 and TRBJ2-1, reads KAGVTQTPRYLIKTRGQQVTLSCSPISGHRSVSWYQQTPGQGLQFLFEYFSETQRNKGNFPGRFSGRQFSNSRSEMNVSTLELGDSALYLCASSPDIINEQFFGPGTRLTVL.

The rearrangement uses TRBV4-3 and TRBJ1-4; D remains unclear. Germline values: CDR1 LGHNA, CDR2 YSLEER. V was pared by 2 bases and J by 0 bases, with 16 bases between. CDR3 size: 18 residues. The CDR3 nucleotides are TGCGCCAGCAGCCAACTGGTTGCAATGGCTGCAACTAATGAAAAACTGTTTTTT. This codes for CASSQLVAMAATNEKLFF.

This sequence joins TRBV6-5 and TRBJ1-2; no clear D gene. This CDR3 spans 14 amino acids. Germline V gene sequence: CDR1 MNHEY, CDR2 SVGAGI. Trimming removed 5 bases at V and 5 bases at J, with 15 bases between. Here the CDR3 reads CASSLHRTDYGYTF. The CDR3 DNA reads as TGTGCCAGCAGTCTCCATAGGACTGATTATGGCTACACCTTC.

This rearrangement joins TRBV30 to TRBJ2-1; unclear D gene. The V gene lost 3 bases and the J gene lost 2 bases, with 8 bases spanning the gap. CDR1 and CDR2 from the germline V gene are GTSNPN and SVGIG (reference sequence). This CDR3 spans 13 amino acids. The CDR3 protein is CAWRFRPYNEQFF. CDR3 DNA: TGTGCCTGGAGGTTCCGTCCCTACAATGAGCAGTTCTTC.

The rearrangement joins TRBV4-1 to TRBJ2-1; 13 nucleotides agree with TRBD2. Germline V gives CDR1 MGHRA, CDR2 YSYEKL. This CDR3 region has 22 residues. Unmatched junction bases numbered 15, after V lost 1 base and J lost 0 bases. The CDR3 DNA is TGCGCCAGCAGCCAAGGTACCGAGGAGGGGACTAGCGGGGACAGCTCCTACAATGAGCAGTTCTTC. Protein product: CASSQGTEEGTSGDSSYNEQFF.

V is TRBV4-2 and J is TRBJ2-2; TRBD2 agrees at 7 bases. The germline CDR1 and CDR2 sequences are LGHNA and YNFKEQ. The junction had 5 bases not matched to a gene; V was cut back by 3 bases and J by 4 bases. This CDR3 region has 15 residues. The CDR3 loop is CASSHPLALTGELFF. The CDR3 region has the DNA TGTGCCAGCAGCCATCCACTAGCGCTCACCGGGGAGCTGTTTTTT.

J is TRBJ2-7 and V is TRBV7-6; 13 nucleotides match TRBD2. V lost 4 bases to trimming and J lost 2 bases; unmatched junction nucleotides: 8. Germline-derived CDR1 and CDR2 are SGHVS and FNYEAQ. The CDR3 has 17 amino acids. The CDR3: CASSWGLAGSEPYEQYF. CDR3 bases: TGTGCCAGCAGCTGGGGACTAGCGGGATCCGAGCCCTACGAGCAGTACTTC.

This chain uses TRBV4-3 with TRBJ2-4; unclear D gene. The CDR3 totals 17 residues. The V end was cut by 1 base, the J end by 0 bases, with 13 bases between. Germline V gene lookup returns CDR1 LGHNA and CDR2 YSLEER. The CDR3 protein is CASSQAMPRLAKNIQYF. The DNA of the CDR3 is TGCGCCAGCAGCCAAGCTATGCCGAGACTAGCCAAAAACATTCAGTACTTC.